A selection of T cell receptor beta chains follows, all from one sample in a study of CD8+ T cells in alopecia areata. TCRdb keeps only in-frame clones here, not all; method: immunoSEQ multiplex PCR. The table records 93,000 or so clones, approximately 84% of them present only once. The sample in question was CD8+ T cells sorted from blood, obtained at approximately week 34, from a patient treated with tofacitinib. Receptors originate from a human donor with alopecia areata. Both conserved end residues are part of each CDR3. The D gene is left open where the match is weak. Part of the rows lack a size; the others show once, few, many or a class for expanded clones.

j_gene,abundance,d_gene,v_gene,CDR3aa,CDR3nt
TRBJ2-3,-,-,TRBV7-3,CASSLPGFTDTQYF,TGTGCCAGCAGCTTACCAGGGTTCACAGATACGCAGTATTTT
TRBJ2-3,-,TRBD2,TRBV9,CASSVEAGGGDTQYF,TGTGCCAGCAGCGTAGAGGCGGGGGGAGGGGATACGCAGTATTTT
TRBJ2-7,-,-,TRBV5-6,CASSHAYEQYF,TGTGCCAGCAGCCACGCCTACGAGCAGTACTTC
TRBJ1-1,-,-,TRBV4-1,CASSSTGTMNTEAFF,TGCGCCAGCAGCTCTACCGGGACAATGAACACTGAAGCTTTCTTT
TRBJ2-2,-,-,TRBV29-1,CSVAGGGGTGELFF,TGCAGCGTTGCTGGAGGGGGTGGCACCGGGGAGCTGTTTTTT
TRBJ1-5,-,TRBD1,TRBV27,CASSLVQGGNQPQHF,TGTGCCAGCAGTTTGGTCCAGGGGGGAAATCAGCCCCAGCATTTT
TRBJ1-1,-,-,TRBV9,CASGGSNEAFF,TGTGCCAGCGGGGGGTCGAACGAAGCTTTCTTT
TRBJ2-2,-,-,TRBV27,CASGPIGTVNTGELFF,TGTGCCAGCGGTCCGATCGGGACGGTAAACACCGGGGAGCTGTTTTTT
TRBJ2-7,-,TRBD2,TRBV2,CASSGTASGGVQYF,TGTGCCAGCAGTGGGACTGCTAGCGGGGGGGTCCAGTACTTC
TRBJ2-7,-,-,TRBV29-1,CSVHRDYEQYF,TGCAGCGTACACAGGGACTACGAGCAGTACTTC
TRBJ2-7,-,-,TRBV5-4,CASSLTPSYEQYF,TGTGCCAGCAGCTTGACGCCCTCCTACGAGCAGTACTTC
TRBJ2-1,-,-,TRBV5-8,CASSQGGTWDEQFF,TGTGCCAGCAGCCAAGGAGGGACTTGGGATGAGCAGTTCTTC
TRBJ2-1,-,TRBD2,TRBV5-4,CASSPEGGGGGYNEQFF,TGTGCCAGCAGCCCGGAGGGCGGAGGCGGGGGCTACAATGAGCAGTTCTTC
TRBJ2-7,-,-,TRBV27,CASRKGGIQYLFSYEQYF,TGTGCCAGCAGGAAGGGGGGGATTCAGTACCTCTTCTCCTACGAGCAGTACTTC
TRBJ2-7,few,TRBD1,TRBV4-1,CASSDRDSGDYEQYF,TGCGCCAGCAGCGACCGGGACAGTGGGGACTACGAGCAGTACTTC
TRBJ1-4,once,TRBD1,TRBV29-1,CSVARDSEGEKLFF,TGCAGCGTCGCCCGGGACAGTGAAGGTGAAAAACTGTTTTTT
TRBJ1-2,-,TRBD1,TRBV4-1,CASRLGTGNDYGYTF,TGCGCCAGCAGACTTGGGACAGGGAACGACTATGGCTACACCTTC
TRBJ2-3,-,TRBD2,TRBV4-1,CASSPQGGSETDTQYF,TGCGCCAGCAGCCCCCAGGGCGGGAGTGAGACAGATACGCAGTATTTT
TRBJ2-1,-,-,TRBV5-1,CASSFRLESFF,TGCGCCAGCAGCTTCAGACTAGAGTCTTTCTTC
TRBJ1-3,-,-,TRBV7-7,CASSAGTAPGNTIYF,TGTGCTAGCAGCGCCGGGACCGCGCCTGGAAACACCATATATTTT
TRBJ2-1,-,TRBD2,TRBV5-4,CASTSGTSGRVPYNEQFF,TGTGCCAGCACCTCCGGGACTAGCGGGAGAGTCCCCTACAATGAGCAGTTCTTC
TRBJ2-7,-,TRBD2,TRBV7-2,CASTSDPGGPYEQYF,TGTGCCAGTACATCTGACCCGGGGGGGCCCTACGAGCAGTACTTC
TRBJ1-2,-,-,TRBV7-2,CASSLGGYTF,TGTGCCAGCAGCTTAGGTGGCTACACCTTC
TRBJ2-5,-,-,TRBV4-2,CASSQGPGAGSLETQYF,TGTGCCAGCAGCCAAGGTCCTGGAGCGGGTAGTTTAGAGACCCAGTACTTC
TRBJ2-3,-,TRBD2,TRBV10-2,CASARVAGSTDTQYF,TGCGCCAGTGCTAGGGTAGCGGGGAGCACAGATACGCAGTATTTT
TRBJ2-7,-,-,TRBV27,CASSLVGQGAYEQYF,TGTGCCAGCAGTTTAGTCGGGCAGGGAGCCTACGAGCAGTACTTC
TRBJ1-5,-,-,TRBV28,CASDDGLDSNQPQHF,TGTGCCAGCGACGACGGACTGGATAGCAATCAGCCCCAGCATTTT
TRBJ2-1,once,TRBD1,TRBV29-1,CSVEGIFRDRGLNEQFF,TGCAGCGTTGAAGGCATCTTTAGGGACAGGGGGCTTAATGAGCAGTTCTTC
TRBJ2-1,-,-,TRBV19,CASTDGTYNEQFF,TGTGCCAGTACCGACGGAACCTACAATGAGCAGTTCTTC
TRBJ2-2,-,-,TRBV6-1,CASSEKSHGTGELFF,TGTGCCAGCAGTGAGAAGTCCCACGGCACCGGGGAGCTGTTTTTT
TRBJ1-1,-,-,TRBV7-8,CASSSRNTEAFF,TGTGCCAGCAGCTCACGGAACACTGAAGCTTTCTTT
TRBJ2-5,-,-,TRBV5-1,CASSFFGGARETQYF,TGCGCCAGCAGCTTCTTTGGTGGGGCGCGGGAGACCCAGTACTTC
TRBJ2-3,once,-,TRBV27,CASSTREFTDTQYF,TGTGCCAGCAGTACCAGGGAGTTCACAGATACGCAGTATTTT
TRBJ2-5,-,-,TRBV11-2,CASSLDRWGMNQETQYF,TGTGCCAGCAGCTTAGATCGATGGGGAATGAACCAAGAGACCCAGTACTTC
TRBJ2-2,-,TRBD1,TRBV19,CASSTRTGAVDTGELFF,TGTGCCAGTAGTACAAGGACAGGGGCAGTAGATACCGGGGAGCTGTTTTTT
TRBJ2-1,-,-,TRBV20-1,CSAGDVNEQFF,TGCAGTGCTGGTGACGTGAATGAGCAGTTCTTC
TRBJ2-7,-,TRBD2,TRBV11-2,CASSSSGGAYEQYF,TGTGCCAGCAGCTCTAGCGGGGGGGCTTACGAGCAGTACTTC
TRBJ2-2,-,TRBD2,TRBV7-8,CASSSLSGGPGSGELFF,TGTGCCAGCAGCTCCCTCTCGGGAGGGCCAGGATCCGGGGAGCTGTTTTTT
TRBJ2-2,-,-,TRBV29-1,CSVTGPNTGELFF,TGCAGCGTTACAGGGCCGAACACCGGGGAGCTGTTTTTT
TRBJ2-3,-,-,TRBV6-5,CASSSWASTDTQYF,TGTGCCAGCAGTTCCTGGGCTAGCACAGATACGCAGTATTTT
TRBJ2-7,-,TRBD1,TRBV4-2,CASSQDGQGFYEQYF,TGTGCCAGCAGCCAAGACGGACAGGGATTTTACGAGCAGTACTTC
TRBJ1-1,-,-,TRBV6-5,CASSYSGHSNEAFF,TGTGCCAGCAGTTACTCGGGGCACAGCAATGAAGCTTTCTTT
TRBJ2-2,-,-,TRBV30,CAWSLAGELFF,TGTGCCTGGAGTTTAGCCGGGGAGCTGTTTTTT
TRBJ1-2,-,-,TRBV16,CASSVRGTDANYGYTF,TGTGCCAGCAGCGTTAGAGGAACCGACGCTAACTATGGCTACACCTTC
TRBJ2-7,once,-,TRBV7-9,CASMALSYEQYF,TGTGCCAGCATGGCGCTCTCCTACGAGCAGTACTTC
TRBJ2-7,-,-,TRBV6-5,CASSPPRLATYEQYF,TGTGCCAGCAGTCCTCCGAGACTGGCAACCTACGAGCAGTACTTC
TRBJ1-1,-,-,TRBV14,CASSQLLGEAFF,TGTGCCAGCAGCCAATTGTTAGGGGAAGCTTTCTTT
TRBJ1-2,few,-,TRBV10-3,CAISEPGASDGYTF,TGTGCCATCAGTGAGCCGGGGGCGAGTGATGGCTACACCTTC
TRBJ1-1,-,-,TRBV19,CASSLQGDEAFF,TGTGCCAGTAGTTTACAGGGTGATGAAGCTTTCTTT